This TCR beta chain was observed in a study of blood T cell repertoires in COVID-19. Study-wide context: COVID-19 samples, acute and convalescent, were from the United States, Italy and Spain. The cDNA or gDNA used as material had been derived from T cells, B-cell-depleted T cells, or PBMCs.

As handled by the study authors: Amplification of reference gene primers was used by the study to estimate nucleated cell counts. Using immunoSEQ multiplex PCR, the repertoire was profiled, and TCRdb retains in-frame clones only, with some absent. That table furnishes V, J and clone size, whereas the DNA furnished D and trimming. This sample has 240,000 or so clones; more than 75% occur once, and the top ten carry 3% to 4%. Study members were between about 18 and 100 years old and lived in 24 US regions. This CDR3 region has 16 residues. The V gene's germline CDR1 is SGHVS and CDR2 FQNEAQ. Trimming at V came to 5 bases and at J to 5 bases, leaving 9 bases not matched to a gene.

The sequenced sample was PBMCs or T cells enriched from blood (not recorded which). The rearrangement links TRBV7-8 to TRBJ1-5; 10 bases fit TRBD1. The TCR was taken from a woman aged 40 to 50 with acute COVID-19. CDR3 sequence: CASSASRGTGDQPQHF. In DNA, the CDR3 is TGTGCCAGCAGCGCCTCTCGGGGGACAGGGGATCAGCCCCAGCATTTT. Complete variable domain (other parts from reference TRBV7-8 and TRBJ1-5): GAGVSQSPRYKVAKRGQDVALRCDPISGHVSLFWYQQALGQGPEFLTYFQNEAQLDKSGLPSDRFFAERPEGSVSTLKIQRTQQEDSAVYLCASSASRGTGDQPQHFGDGTRLSIL.